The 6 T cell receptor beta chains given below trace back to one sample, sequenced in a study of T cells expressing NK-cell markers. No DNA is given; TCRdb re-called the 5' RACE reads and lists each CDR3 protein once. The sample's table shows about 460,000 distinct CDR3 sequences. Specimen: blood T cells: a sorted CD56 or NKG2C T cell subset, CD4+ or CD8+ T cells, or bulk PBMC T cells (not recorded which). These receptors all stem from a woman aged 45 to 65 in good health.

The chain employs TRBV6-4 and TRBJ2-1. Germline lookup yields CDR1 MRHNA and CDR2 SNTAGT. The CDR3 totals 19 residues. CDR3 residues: CASSDTPILNRGSYNEQFF.

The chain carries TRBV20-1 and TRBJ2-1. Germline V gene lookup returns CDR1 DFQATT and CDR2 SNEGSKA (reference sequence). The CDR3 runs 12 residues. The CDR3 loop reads CSAEPRYNEQFF.

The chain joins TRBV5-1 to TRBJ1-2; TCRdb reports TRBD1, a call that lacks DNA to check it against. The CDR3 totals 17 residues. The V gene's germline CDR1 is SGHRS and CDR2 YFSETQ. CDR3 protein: CASSLVSGQPSFYGYTF.

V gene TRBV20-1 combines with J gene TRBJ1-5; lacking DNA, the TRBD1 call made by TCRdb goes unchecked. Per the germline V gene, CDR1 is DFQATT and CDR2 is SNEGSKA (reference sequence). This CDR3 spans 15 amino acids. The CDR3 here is CSAGETGAPNQPQHF.

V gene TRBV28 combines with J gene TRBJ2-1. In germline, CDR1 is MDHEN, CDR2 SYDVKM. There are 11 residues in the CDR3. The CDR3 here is CAGQRGNEQFF.

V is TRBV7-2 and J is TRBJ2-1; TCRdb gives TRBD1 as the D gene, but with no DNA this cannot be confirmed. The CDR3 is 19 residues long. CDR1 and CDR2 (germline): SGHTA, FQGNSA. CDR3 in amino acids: CASSLGGFWGRGPYNEQFF.